The 27 T cell receptor beta chains reported below all come from one sample, sequenced in a study of T cells after yellow fever vaccination. TCRdb recomputed calls from the 5' RACE reads with MiXCR, one row per CDR3 protein. Of over 35,000 distinct CDR3 sequences listed, around 6.5% are singletons. Material: PBMCs, either bulk or a sorted T-cell subset (CD4+, CD8+, memory, or dextramer-sorted; not recorded which), obtained 45 days after the yellow fever booster vaccination. The receptor source for this set is a man between 25 and 39 years old who received the YFV17D yellow fever vaccine.

This clonotype was found many times. Relative to the germline gene, one junction end is altered; a read error may explain this. This chain links TRBV7-2 with TRBJ2-7, with D hard to call. The germline gives CDR1 SGHTA, CDR2 FQGNSA. The CDR3 totals 12 residues. As DNA, the CDR3 is TGTGCCAGCAGCGCCGACTCCTCCGAGCAGTACTTC. Translated, it gives CASSADSSEQYF.

This chain connects TRBV6-1 to TRBJ1-6; a weak D match, TRBD1 (6 bases). The CDR3 spans 15 residues. V was pared by 3 bases and J by 10 bases, with 16 bases between. Germline V gene sequence: CDR1 MNHNS, CDR2 SASEGT. CDR3 nucleotides: TGTGCCAGCAGTGAGCTTACAGGGAGGTCATCACCCCTCCACTTT. It encodes CASSELTGRSSPLHF.

In its sample, this clonotype is medium-sized (0.01 to 0.1%). The V call is TRBV6-1, the J call TRBJ2-2, with D perhaps TRBD1 (5 bases). The CDR3 covers 16 residues. Trimming pared 6 bases from V and 4 bases from J, leaving 18 bases between. Per the germline V gene, CDR1 is MNHNS and CDR2 is SASEGT. The CDR3: CASRKQTVLGTGELFF. In DNA form, the CDR3 reads TGTGCCAGCAGGAAACAGACAGTCCTGGGCACCGGGGAGCTGTTTTTT.

A word on this clonotype: This is likely a read error, given that the CDR3 carries no conserved phenylalanine or tryptophan at its end. V usage is TRBV29-1 and J usage is TRBJ2-1; 8 nucleotides align to TRBD2. V shed 8 bases and J 6 bases; nucleotides not matched to a gene: 6. The CDR3 is 12 residues long. Germline CDR1 SQVTM, CDR2 ANQGSEA. The CDR3 protein is CSSRTSGNEQFY. CDR3 nucleotides: TGCAGCTCACGCACTAGCGGCAATGAGCAGTTCTAC.

This clonotype was detected only a few times. The V and J genes are TRBV7-8 and TRBJ1-6, with a tentative D call TRBD1 (5 bases). Germline V lookup: CDR1 SGHVS, CDR2 FQNEAQ. This CDR3 has 17 residues. With 5 bases removed from V and 0 bases from J, the gap between germline ends came to 14 bases. DNA for the CDR3: TGTGCCAGCAGCCCCCGTGGGGGAGGCTCCTATAATTCACCCCTCCACTTT. It translates to CASSPRGGGSYNSPLHF.

This clonotype has ten or more counts. The genes are TRBV12-3 or TRBV12-4 and TRBJ2-7, with D maybe TRBD1 (5 bases). The V end was cut by 3 bases, the J end by 6 bases, with 12 bases between. The CDR3 is made up of 13 amino acids. The CDR3 protein is CASSFPSQGEQYF. The CDR3 DNA reads as TGTGCCAGCAGTTTCCCCAGCCAGGGCGAGCAGTACTTC.

This clonotype was counted at least ten times. The chain recombines TRBV20-1 with TRBJ1-4; possible D gene TRBD1, 5 bases. The CDR3 consists of 13 residues. CDR1 DFQATT and CDR2 SNEGSKA come from the germline V gene (reference sequence). V was pared by 4 bases and J by 4 bases, with 10 bases between. CDR3 bases: TGCAGTGCTAACACGGGGGGTAATGAAAAACTGTTTTTT. It is translated as CSANTGGNEKLFF.

This chain connects TRBV4-3 to TRBJ1-6; 7 bases fit TRBD1. Germline assignment: CDR1 LGHNA and CDR2 YSLEER. The CDR3 extends over 17 amino acids. V shed 2 bases, J shed 10 bases, and the junction held 14 bases outside the gene matches. CDR3 bases: TGCGCCAGCAGCCAAAAAGGGACAGCTCGGAACAAATCACCCCTCCACTTT. Its translation: CASSQKGTARNKSPLHF.

This clonotype showed up many times. This chain links TRBV7-2 with TRBJ2-1; the match to TRBD2 covers 10 bases. The germline gives CDR1 SGHTA, CDR2 FQGNSA. With 5 bases clipped from V and 8 bases from J, the junction kept 9 bases outside the gene matches. This CDR3 contains 15 residues. DNA for the CDR3: TGTGCCAGCAGCAATAGAGCGGGAGGGCATTATGAGCAGTTCTTC. It yields the protein CASSNRAGGHYEQFF.

This chain connects TRBV24-1 to TRBJ2-1, with D maybe TRBD2 (6 bases). This CDR3 spans 15 amino acids. V was shortened by 4 bases and J by 5 bases, with 14 bases between the two germline ends. Germline assignment: CDR1 KGHDR and CDR2 SFDVKD. The CDR3 loop reads CATSEPRDSHNEQFF. CDR3 nucleotide sequence: TGTGCCACCAGTGAACCCCGGGACTCACACAATGAGCAGTTCTTC.

This clonotype was seen more than once but under ten times. The CDR3 sequence is CSAVPLAGPTYEQYF. For the CDR3, the DNA is TGCAGTGCAGTGCCACTAGCGGGACCGACCTACGAGCAGTACTTC. The rearrangement links TRBV20-1 to TRBJ2-7; 10 nucleotides align to TRBD2. Per the germline V gene, CDR1 is DFQATT and CDR2 is SNEGSKA (reference sequence). The CDR3 runs to 15 residues. With V trimmed by 6 bases and J by 2 bases, 10 bases remained unmatched.

V gene TRBV7-9 combines with J gene TRBJ2-1; perhaps TRBD1 as D (5 bases). The V gene lost 5 bases and the J gene lost 3 bases, with 14 bases spanning the gap. Germline CDR1 and CDR2: SEHNR and FQNEAQ (reference sequence). CDR3 size: 15 residues. CDR3 sequence: CASSPHRRVYNEQFF. The CDR3 DNA is TGTGCCAGCAGCCCTCACCGCAGGGTCTACAATGAGCAGTTCTTC.

The table lists this clonotype with a few counts. The V call is TRBV5-1, the J call TRBJ2-5; 12 nucleotides match TRBD2. V shed 6 bases and J 5 bases; nucleotides not matched to a gene: 8. The CDR3 spans 15 residues. Germline-derived CDR1 and CDR2 are SGHRS and YFSETQ. This CDR3 is CASNPSGRAEETQYF. The DNA of the CDR3 is TGCGCCAGCAACCCTAGCGGGAGGGCCGAGGAGACCCAGTACTTC.

This clonotype was recorded at least ten times. The chain recombines TRBV7-3 with TRBJ2-2; D is possibly TRBD2 (5 bases). The CDR3 sequence is 17 residues long. V gave up 0 bases and J gave up 6 bases, with 17 bases separating them. CDR1 and CDR2 from the germline V gene are SGHTA and FQGTGA. The CDR3: CASSLTSRTPRAGELFF. The CDR3 coding sequence is TGTGCCAGCAGCTTAACCTCTCGGACTCCTCGGGCCGGGGAGCTGTTTTTT.

V usage is TRBV27 and J usage is TRBJ2-2, with D possibly matching TRBD1 (5 bases). Germline V gives CDR1 MNHEY, CDR2 SMNVEV (reference sequence). The CDR3 is 14 residues long. The V gene lost 5 bases and the J gene lost 5 bases, with 12 bases spanning the gap. The CDR3 loop is CASSLGAATGELFF. In nucleotides, the CDR3 is TGTGCCAGCAGTCTAGGGGCGGCTACCGGGGAGCTGTTTTTT.

This clonotype was recorded many times. The rearrangement joins TRBV7-2 to TRBJ1-1; no reliable D call. Germline V gene sequence: CDR1 SGHTA, CDR2 FQGNSA. V lost 1 base and J lost 2, with 2 bases in between. The CDR3 runs to 12 residues. The CDR3 here is CASSLDNTEAFF. The CDR3 DNA sequence: TGTGCCAGCAGCTTAGACAACACTGAAGCTTTCTTT.

In its sample, this clonotype was seen many times. The chain recombines TRBV2 with TRBJ1-4; D call uncertain. Trimming took 2 bases from V and 7 from J, leaving 17 bases between them. CDR1 and CDR2 from the germline V gene are SNHLY and FYNNEI. This CDR3 is 16 amino acids long. The CDR3 is CASSENHPLSGEKLFF. CDR3 DNA: TGTGCCAGCAGTGAAAACCATCCCCTAAGCGGTGAAAAACTGTTTTTT.

This clonotype was seen at least ten times. The chain uses TRBV6-1 and TRBJ2-7; D is tentatively TRBD1 or TRBD2 (5 bases each). V was clipped by 9 bases and J by 2 bases, with 17 bases between them. This CDR3 has 14 residues. CDR1 and CDR2 from the germline V gene are MNHNS and SASEGT. The CDR3 protein is CASWDPRRTYEQYF. The CDR3 DNA sequence: TGTGCCAGTTGGGACCCCCGGCGAACCTACGAGCAGTACTTC.

This clonotype was detected many times. V gene TRBV7-8 combines with J gene TRBJ2-1; 13 positions agree with TRBD2. V was pared by 5 bases and J by 0 bases, with 4 bases of the junction left unmatched. From germline, CDR1 is SGHVS and CDR2 FQNEAQ. The CDR3 extends over 17 amino acids. Here the CDR3 DNA reads TGTGCCAGCAGCGCAAGGACTAGCGGGAGCTCCTACAATGAGCAGTTCTTC. Encoded protein: CASSARTSGSSYNEQFF.

The rearrangement links TRBV7-7 to TRBJ2-1; no reliable D call. The V and J ends lost 5 bases and 1 base respectively, with 12 bases between them. CDR3 length: 15 amino acids. Germline CDR1 SSHAT, CDR2 FNYEAQ (reference sequence). DNA for the CDR3: TGTGCCAGCAGCCCGGGTCGAAGGTCCTACAATGAGCAGTTCTTC. It translates to CASSPGRRSYNEQFF. Using reference TRBV7-7 and TRBJ2-1 for the parts outside the CDR3, the full variable domain is GAGVSQSPRYKVTKRGQDVTLRCDPISSHATLYWYQQALGQGPEFLTYFNYEAQPDKSGLPSDRFSAERPEGSISTLTIQRTEQRDSAMYRCASSPGRRSYNEQFFGPGTRLTVL.

This clonotype occurred a few times. The chain links TRBV20-1 to TRBJ2-1; 13 nucleotides match TRBD2. The trim removed 5 bases at V and 8 bases at J, leaving 9 bases unmatched. Per germline, CDR1 DFQATT and CDR2 SNEGSKA (reference sequence). The CDR3 consists of 15 residues. The CDR3 DNA sequence: TGCAGTGCTCCTCTTACTAGCGGGAGGGCCGATGAGCAGTTCTTC. Translated: CSAPLTSGRADEQFF.

The CDR3 sequence: CASSEIGQGAYNEQFF. The CDR3 bases are TGTGCCAGCAGTGAAATAGGGCAGGGGGCCTACAATGAGCAGTTCTTC. The chain employs TRBV6-1 and TRBJ2-1, with TRBD1 identical over 7 bases. J lost 2 bases, V lost 2 bases, and 6 bases had no gene match. The CDR3 consists of 16 residues. Germline-derived CDR1 and CDR2 are MNHNS and SASEGT.

The chain couples TRBV28 to TRBJ2-4; D not resolved. The CDR3 loop spans 14 amino acids. CDR1 and CDR2 from the germline V gene are MDHEN and SYDVKM. Trimming cost V 8 bases and J 4 bases, with 15 bases left between them. The CDR3 protein is CASGDQDGKNIQYF. CDR3 nucleotides: TGTGCCAGCGGCGACCAGGACGGGAAAAACATTCAGTACTTC. Full variable domain (outside the CDR3, taken from reference TRBV28 and TRBJ2-4): DVKVTQSSRYLVKRTGEKVFLECVQDMDHENMFWYRQDPGLGLRLIYFSYDVKMKEKGDIPEGYSVSREKKERFSLILESASTNQTSMYLCASGDQDGKNIQYFGAGTRLSVL.

This clonotype was recorded at least ten times. The chain carries TRBV4-3 and TRBJ2-1, with unresolved D. CDR1 is LGHNA, CDR2 YSLEER, per germline. Trimming removed 3 bases from V and 4 bases from J, with 13 bases in between. This CDR3 contains 15 residues. The chain's CDR3 is CASSQSLDSYNEQFF. The CDR3 DNA is TGCGCCAGCAGCCAGAGCCTTGACTCGTACAATGAGCAGTTCTTC.

V usage is TRBV18 and J usage is TRBJ2-7; D is ambiguous. In germline, CDR1 is KGHSH, CDR2 LQKENI. V was cut by 2 bases and J by 2 bases, with 10 bases left in between. The CDR3 length is 14 residues. The CDR3 protein is CASSPRGRTYEQYF. In DNA form, the CDR3 reads TGTGCCAGCTCACCAAGAGGACGGACCTACGAGCAGTACTTC.

The sample holds many counts of this clonotype. The junction shows a germline mismatch at one end, possibly a read error. CDR3 nucleotides: TGTGCCAGCAGCTTCAGCGGGAGAGGAACCCGTTTT. As protein: CASSFSGRGTRF. This chain connects TRBV7-6 to TRBJ2-3, with TRBD2 matching 8 bases. This CDR3 spans 12 amino acids. The V gene's germline CDR1 is SGHVS and CDR2 FNYEAQ.

The table lists this clonotype with many counts. The DNA for the CDR3 is TGTGCCAGTAGAGCCTACAATGAGCAGTTCTTC. This codes for CASRAYNEQFF. The V and J genes are TRBV7-9 and TRBJ2-1; D is undetermined. The germline V gene has CDR1 SEHNR and CDR2 FQNEAQ (reference sequence). Trimming took 9 bases from V and 2 from J, leaving 5 bases between them. The CDR3 extends over 11 amino acids.